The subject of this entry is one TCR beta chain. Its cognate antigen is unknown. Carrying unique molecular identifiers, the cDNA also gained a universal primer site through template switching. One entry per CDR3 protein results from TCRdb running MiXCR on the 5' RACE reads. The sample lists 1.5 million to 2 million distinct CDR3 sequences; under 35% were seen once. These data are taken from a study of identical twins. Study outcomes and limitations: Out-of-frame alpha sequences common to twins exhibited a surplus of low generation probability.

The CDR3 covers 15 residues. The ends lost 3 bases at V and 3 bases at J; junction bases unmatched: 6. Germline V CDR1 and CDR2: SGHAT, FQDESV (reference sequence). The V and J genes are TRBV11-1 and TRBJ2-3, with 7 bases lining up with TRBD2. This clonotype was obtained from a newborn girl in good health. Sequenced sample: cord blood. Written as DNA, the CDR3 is TGTGCCAGCAGCTTCCGGGGGAGGGAAACAGATACGCAGTATTTT. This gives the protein CASSFRGRETDTQYF.